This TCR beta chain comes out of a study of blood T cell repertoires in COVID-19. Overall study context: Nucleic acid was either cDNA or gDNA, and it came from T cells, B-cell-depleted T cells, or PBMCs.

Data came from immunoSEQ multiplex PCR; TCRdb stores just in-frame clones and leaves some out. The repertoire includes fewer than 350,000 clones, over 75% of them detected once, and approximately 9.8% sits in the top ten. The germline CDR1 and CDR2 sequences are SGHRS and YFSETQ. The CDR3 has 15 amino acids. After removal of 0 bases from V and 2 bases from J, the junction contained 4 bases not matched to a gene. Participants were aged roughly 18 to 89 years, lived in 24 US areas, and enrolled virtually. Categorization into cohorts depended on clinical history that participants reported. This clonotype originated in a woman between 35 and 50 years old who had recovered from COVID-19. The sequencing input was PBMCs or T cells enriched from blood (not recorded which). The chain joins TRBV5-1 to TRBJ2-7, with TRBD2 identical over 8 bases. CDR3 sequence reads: CASSLAIAGTYEQYF. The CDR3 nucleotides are TGCGCCAGCAGCTTGGCGATAGCGGGAACCTACGAGCAGTACTTC.